This T cell receptor beta chain was captured in a study of cytomegalovirus exposure and HLA in healthy donors. Study-wide points: When analyzed later, a missense DCLRE1C variant was found to be linked to TCR beta V- and J-gene trimming. In a later analysis, across HLA loci, associated TCR counts were highest for DRB1, lowest for HLA-C. Common viral pathogens seemed to be connected with several of the most significant clusters, according to a later analysis.

This CDR3 comprises 16 residues. Trimming left V 7 bases short and J 2 bases short, with 20 bases between. The V gene's germline CDR1 is MDHEN and CDR2 SYDVKM. Vbeta (60) and Jbeta (13) primers were used in the PCR. Profiled with immunoSEQ multiplex PCR; TCRdb holds only in-frame clones, not every one. There are about 130,000 clones in the sample; about 78% occur only once, and 1% to 1.5% lies in the top ten. In nominal health when sampled, donors likely had unrecorded immune exposures nonetheless. A remark on this clone: Antigen: not known.

The clonotype was recovered from a man between 45 and 60 years old in good health and CMV-seronegative. The chain combines TRBV28 with TRBJ2-5; no firm D call. Material: PBMCs. The CDR3 sequence is CASKKYSLKLQETQYF. CDR3 DNA: TGTGCCAGCAAGAAGTATAGCCTTAAATTACAAGAGACCCAGTACTTC.